Listed here are 6 T cell receptor beta chains from one sample, sequenced in a study of cytomegalovirus exposure and HLA in healthy donors. The PCR employed 60 Vbeta primers together with 13 Jbeta primers. Clones were read by immunoSEQ multiplex PCR, and TCRdb kept only the in-frame ones, dropping some. The sample includes about 120,000 clones, about 78% of them seen just once. Material: PBMCs. The receptors were gathered from a female donor in good health and CMV-seronegative.

This chain connects TRBV2 to TRBJ1-5; 8 bases are a match to TRBD1. Germline assignment: CDR1 SNHLY and CDR2 FYNNEI. This CDR3 spans 13 amino acids. After removal of 4 bases from V and 9 bases from J, the junction contained 5 bases not matched to a gene. The CDR3 DNA sequence: TGTGCCAGCAGTGGACAGGGGAATGGGCCCCAGCATTTT. It yields the protein CASSGQGNGPQHF.

This clone was seen only once. V gene TRBV6-4 combines with J gene TRBJ2-3; tentatively, D is TRBD2 (6 bases). Germline-derived CDR1 and CDR2 are MRHNA and SNTAGT. Deletions cut 0 bases from V and 4 bases from J, with 11 bases between. The CDR3 is 15 residues long. The CDR3 DNA follows: TGTGCCAGCAGTGACTCGAGGCGGGGACCAGATACGCAGTATTTT. Its protein is CASSDSRRGPDTQYF.

The J gene is TRBJ2-4, the V gene TRBV6-1, with a tentative D call TRBD2 (5 bases). V gave up 7 bases and J gave up 2 bases, with 12 bases separating them. In germline, CDR1 is MNHNS, CDR2 SASEGT. This CDR3 contains 14 residues. CDR3 DNA: TGTGCCAGCACTGGTTCCGGGACCAAAAACATTCAGTACTTC. Its translation: CASTGSGTKNIQYF.

This chain links TRBV6-5 with TRBJ1-6, with TRBD1 matching over 7 bases. Germline V lookup: CDR1 MNHEY, CDR2 SVGAGI. With 5 bases clipped from V and 10 bases from J, the junction kept 8 bases outside the gene matches. The length of the CDR3 is 14 residues. CDR3 nucleotide sequence: TGTGCCAGCAGTCTTGACAGGGTCCGGTCACCCCTCCACTTT. Translation: CASSLDRVRSPLHF.

This sequence joins TRBV15 and TRBJ2-1, with no clear D. Trimming took 1 base from V and 6 from J, leaving 7 bases between them. The CDR3 spans 13 residues. Germline-derived CDR1 and CDR2 are LNHNV and YYDKDF (reference sequence). CDR3 bases: TGTGCCACCAGCAGAGGCCAGCGCAATGAGCAGTTCTTC. It translates to CATSRGQRNEQFF.

There are a few counts of this clone. This rearrangement joins TRBV29-1 to TRBJ2-7, with 8 bases fitting TRBD1. The germline V gene encodes CDR1 SQVTM and CDR2 ANQGSEA. The CDR3 consists of 11 residues. V lost 6 bases to trimming and J lost 8 bases; unmatched junction nucleotides: 6. This chain's CDR3 is CSVEDRAKQYF. The CDR3 DNA sequence: TGCAGCGTAGAGGACAGGGCCAAGCAGTACTTC.